This entry lists 20 T cell receptor beta chains sequenced from one sample in a study of blood T cell repertoires in COVID-19. Assay: immunoSEQ multiplex PCR; the TCRdb copy retains only in-frame clones and omits some. In the table there are around 170,000 clones, approximately 80% of which are singletons. The sample taken for sequencing was peripheral blood. Source of these receptors: a woman aged 80 or over with acute or convalescent COVID-19.

The V and J genes are TRBV19 and TRBJ1-2; D uncertain. The CDR3 is 11 residues long. V lost 10 bases to trimming and J lost 4 bases, with 10 bases between them. The V gene's germline CDR1 is LNHDA and CDR2 SQIVND (reference sequence). In DNA form, the CDR3 reads TGTGCCACCGTTACCGGCTATGGCTACACCTTC. Protein product: CATVTGYGYTF.

As DNA, the CDR3 is TGTGCCAGCTCACCCCTACCCCATGGAAACACCATATATTTT. It codes for CASSPLPHGNTIYF. The chain couples TRBV18 to TRBJ1-3; D uncertain. This CDR3 is 14 amino acids long. Germline CDR1 is KGHSH and CDR2 is LQKENI. V lost 3 bases, J lost 3 bases, and 9 bases lay in between.

The chain uses TRBV11-2 and TRBJ2-7; TRBD1 might be the D (6 bases). The CDR3 has 15 amino acids. The germline CDR1 and CDR2 sequences are SGHAT and FQNNGV. Trimming shortened V by 2 bases and J by 4 bases, and 15 bases separated the two germline ends. CDR3 nucleotides: TGTGCCAGCAGCTTACAAGACAGGAGACGTTACGAGCAGTACTTC. It encodes CASSLQDRRRYEQYF.

This chain connects TRBV5-1 to TRBJ2-3; 8 bases map to TRBD2. The J segment lost 4 bases and the V segment lost 5 bases, leaving 6 bases of the junction unmatched. CDR3 length equals 14 residues. Per germline, CDR1 SGHRS and CDR2 YFSETQ. CDR3 bases: TGCGCCAGCAGAAGCGGGGGAGCCCCAGATACGCAGTATTTT. This encodes CASRSGGAPDTQYF.

This clone has only a few counts. This chain links TRBV30 with TRBJ1-1; D may be TRBD1 (5 bases). The V gene lost 3 bases and the J gene lost 1 base, with 18 bases spanning the gap. The CDR3 length is 16 residues. CDR1 is GTSNPN, CDR2 SVGIG, per germline (reference sequence). CDR3 nucleotide sequence: TGTGCCTGGAGCCCATGGGCGCGGGGGACGAACACTGAAGCTTTCTTT. It is translated as CAWSPWARGTNTEAFF.

This clone was picked up a small number of times. J is TRBJ2-2 and V is TRBV10-3; weak D call: TRBD2 (5 bases). The CDR3 runs to 16 residues. Germline lookup yields CDR1 ENHRY and CDR2 SYGVKD. Trimming removed 5 bases at V and 5 bases at J, with 18 bases between. The CDR3 reads CAISPGPSRGTGELFF. The CDR3 bases are TGTGCCATCAGTCCGGGCCCTTCGAGAGGGACCGGGGAGCTGTTTTTT.

The J gene is TRBJ2-1, the V gene TRBV18, with 10 bases matching TRBD2. The CDR3 runs to 15 residues. Trimming took 4 bases from V and 5 from J; bases not matched to a gene: 5. Per the germline V gene, CDR1 is KGHSH and CDR2 is LQKENI. CDR3 region: CASSLQAGGNNEQFF. CDR3 bases: TGTGCCAGCTCACTCCAAGCGGGGGGGAACAATGAGCAGTTCTTC.

The chain carries TRBV27 and TRBJ2-1, with 8 bases lining up with TRBD1. V gave up 3 bases and J gave up 5 bases; unmatched junction bases: 3. This CDR3 is built from 14 residues. Germline V lookup: CDR1 MNHEY, CDR2 SMNVEV (reference sequence). CDR3 DNA: TGTGCCAGCAGTTTTGGACAGGGTAACAATGAGCAGTTCTTC. Translating gives CASSFGQGNNEQFF.

Only a few counts were recorded for this clone. This sequence joins TRBV28 and TRBJ1-2; a weak D match, TRBD1 (6 bases). The germline V and J ends were trimmed by 5 bases and 4 bases, with 20 bases remaining between them. The germline gives CDR1 MDHEN, CDR2 SYDVKM. The CDR3 loop spans 16 amino acids. This CDR3 reads CASSPPHGGGLYGYTF. DNA of the CDR3: TGTGCCAGCAGTCCCCCTCATGGGGGGGGGCTCTATGGCTACACCTTC.

V and J are TRBV28 and TRBJ2-6; D might be TRBD1 (6 bases). The germline V gene encodes CDR1 MDHEN and CDR2 SYDVKM. There are 19 residues in the CDR3. The V and J ends lost 4 bases and 0 bases respectively, with 19 bases between them. The CDR3 DNA reads as TGTGCCAGCAGTTCCATTCGTGGCAGGGGAAGCTCTGGGGCCAACGTCCTGACTTTC. This translates into CASSSIRGRGSSGANVLTF.

CDR3 DNA: TGTGCCAGCAGCCTCGGACAGGGGGCCTACAATGAGCAGTTCTTC. Its protein product is CASSLGQGAYNEQFF. The chain recombines TRBV11-3 with TRBJ2-1; 10 bases line up with TRBD1. This CDR3 spans 15 amino acids. The V gene's germline CDR1 is SGHNT and CDR2 YENEEA. Trimming cost V 5 bases and J 2 bases; bases outside gene matches: 3.

The gene calls are TRBV24-1 and TRBJ1-6, with a possible D match to TRBD1 (6 bases). Trimming cost V 5 bases and J 4 bases, with 8 bases left between them. Per the germline V gene, CDR1 is KGHDR and CDR2 is SFDVKD. This CDR3 spans 14 amino acids. The CDR3 is CATSATGYNSPLHF. The DNA for the CDR3 is TGTGCCACCAGTGCGACAGGTTATAATTCACCCCTCCACTTT.

This chain uses TRBV7-8 with TRBJ1-3; D call uncertain. Per the germline V gene, CDR1 is SGHVS and CDR2 is FQNEAQ. V was cut by 2 bases and J by 2 bases, with 4 bases left in between. The CDR3 spans 13 residues. As DNA, the CDR3 is TGTGCCAGCAGCTTAACGGCTGGAAACACCATATATTTT. Translated, it gives CASSLTAGNTIYF. Looking up the rest from reference TRBV7-8 and TRBJ1-3 gives the full variable domain: GAGVSQSPRYKVAKRGQDVALRCDPISGHVSLFWYQQALGQGPEFLTYFQNEAQLDKSGLPSDRFFAERPEGSVSTLKIQRTQQEDSAVYLCASSLTAGNTIYFGEGSWLTVV.

The chain uses TRBV30 and TRBJ1-2; D is perhaps TRBD1 (6 bases). Trimming left V 0 bases short and J 1 base short, with 12 bases between. Germline V lookup: CDR1 GTSNPN, CDR2 SVGIG (reference sequence). This CDR3 region has 15 residues. CDR3 protein: CAWSVAGALNYGYTF. The CDR3 nucleotides are TGTGCCTGGAGTGTAGCAGGGGCGCTTAACTATGGCTACACCTTC.

The chain links TRBV11-2 to TRBJ2-2; D gene uncertain. CDR1 is SGHAT, CDR2 FQNNGV, per germline. This CDR3 has 13 residues. Trimming took off 6 bases at V and 2 bases at J, with 7 bases between the two ends. CDR3 sequence (DNA): TGTGCCAGCAGGAGGTTCAACACCGGGGAGCTGTTTTTT. It translates to CASRRFNTGELFF. The full variable domain, rest sourced from reference TRBV11-2 and TRBJ2-2, is EAGVAQSPRYKIIEKRQSVAFWCNPISGHATLYWYQQILGQGPKLLIQFQNNGVVDDSQLPKDRFSAERLKGVDSTLKIQPAKLEDSAVYLCASRRFNTGELFFGEGSRLTVL.

V and J are TRBV27 and TRBJ2-5; TRBD1 agrees at 7 bases. The CDR3 has 16 amino acids. CDR1 is MNHEY and CDR2 is SMNVEV in the germline V gene (reference sequence). V dropped 2 bases and J dropped 1; count of bases not matched to a gene: 7. The CDR3 DNA reads as TGTGCCAGCAGTTTACTTTCCAGGGGGTCCCAAGAGACCCAGTACTTC. Translating gives CASSLLSRGSQETQYF.

The chain combines TRBV5-6 with TRBJ2-3; TRBD1 matches at 9 bases. Germline CDR1 reads SGHDT; CDR2 reads YYEEEE. The CDR3 runs 14 residues. V lost 0 bases and J lost 6; bases outside the gene matches: 2. Here the CDR3 DNA reads TGTGCCAGCAGCTTGGGACAGGGGGTGGATACGCAGTATTTT. Translating it yields CASSLGQGVDTQYF.

V usage is TRBV3-1 (or the pseudogene TRBV3-2) and J usage is TRBJ2-2, with D possibly matching TRBD1 (5 bases). This CDR3 is 13 amino acids long. CDR1 is LGHDT and CDR2 is YNNKEL in the germline V gene (reference sequence). The V end was cut by 4 bases, the J end by 6 bases, with 9 bases between. The CDR3 loop reads CASSRAGSGELFF. The CDR3 DNA sequence: TGTGCCAGCAGCCGTGCAGGGTCCGGGGAGCTGTTTTTT.

Comment on this clone: At the DNA level, this CDR3 is encoded by other sequences in the same sample as well. The J gene is TRBJ1-6, the V gene TRBV12-3 or TRBV12-4, with 9 bases lining up with TRBD1. After removal of 5 bases from V and 10 bases from J, the junction contained 3 bases not matched to a gene. The CDR3 contains 13 residues. CDR3 protein: CASSRDRDSPLHF. CDR3 sequence (DNA): TGTGCCAGCAGTCGGGACAGGGACTCACCCCTCCACTTT.

The rearrangement joins TRBV5-1 to TRBJ2-1; 11 nucleotides line up with TRBD2. The CDR3 is 16 residues long. CDR1 is SGHRS, CDR2 YFSETQ, per germline. The V gene end was trimmed by 3 bases and the J gene end by 9 bases; junction bases not matched to a gene: 11. The CDR3 DNA reads TGCGCCAGCAGCTCCGTTAGCGGGAGGGCCGGCGGTGAGCAGTTCTTC. Protein: CASSSVSGRAGGEQFF.